This T cell receptor beta chain was documented in a study of T cell repertoires in cytomegalovirus infection (dated by TCRdb to between 2018 and 2021). As for the study more broadly: Because public TCR beta signatures pointed to carriage of CMV infection together with the matching HLA type, the HLA type of each donor mattered for the analysis.

The sequencing machine was an Illumina HiSeq 1500. Using fastp trimming at Q25 and MiXCR clonotype assembly, TCRdb reanalyzed the public sequencing data and kept in-frame beta chains. One record per CDR3 amino acid sequence lists the most common genes and DNA. The sample table records 500,000 to 600,000 distinct CDR3 sequences; approximately 15% of these occur just once. The ten biggest clones cover under 30% of the sample. The sample holds many counts of this clonotype. There is no known antigen for this receptor. No quality values exist for individual bases; no much larger clone is one base distant. The CDR3, cysteine through phenylalanine, is 19 amino acids long. Only CDR3 DNA is held: 57 bases, read in frame from base 1. CDR1 and CDR2 are read off the germline V gene as MNHNS and SASEGT. Trimmed from V: 6 bases; trimmed from J: 0 bases; junction bases lacking a gene match: 15. Broad study findings and their caveats: In both this cohort and an independent cohort of approximately 350 donors, the cumulative frequency of public TCR beta family members distinguished carriers of CMV infection plus the relevant HLA type. The ex vivo response was dominated by HLA-C-restricted CMV-specific TCR beta clonotypes, and the single most frequent clonotype in two of eight donors was supplied by these HLA-C-restricted clonotypes.

Sequencing was done on a sample of CD8+ T cells from PBMCs. The chain is encoded by TRBV6-1 joined to TRBJ1-4; 8 bases in between match TRBD1. The clonotype originates from a human donor in good health (CMV status not recorded). Some clones in this sample may be carry-over from other donors' samples. CDR3 reads: CASSPLRTGTYATNEKLFF. The DNA sequence follows: TGTGCCAGCAGCCCCCTCCGGACAGGGACTTATGCAACTAATGAAAAACTGTTTTTT.